This T cell receptor beta chain stems from a study of vaccination and CD4 T cells after COVID-19. Trimming pared 5 bases from V and 6 bases from J, leaving 14 bases between. The CDR3 spans 13 residues. CDR1 SGHTA and CDR2 FQGTGA come from the germline V gene. A remark on this clonotype: Its matching antigen is unknown.

The treatment was: roughly 11-day PBMC culture with coronavirus spike peptide pools or control peptides (ViraFEST assay). Prior to the COVID-19 pandemic (2011-2018), the unexposed donor's CD4+ T cells were collected. IL-2 (roughly 9.3 IU/ml) and peptide pools (10 ug/ml) were added to cultures of approximately 2.2 million PBMCs per well. Where cell yield allowed, unexposed-donor CD4+ T cells were probed with SARS-CoV-2 S/N and four cold-coronavirus spikes. The study sequenced cultured CD4+ T cell DNA using the Oncomine TCR Beta short-read assay. Genomic DNA from cultured CD4+ T cells was extracted. Using its own MiXCR run on the PCR reads, TCRdb lists one record per CDR3 protein. The sample lists roughly 11,000 distinct CDR3 sequences, under 40% occurring once.

The TCR originated in a human donor in good health. The chain has TRBV7-3 and TRBJ2-7; D not resolved. Sequenced: CD4+ T cells from blood, cultured in vitro. The CDR3 DNA reads TGTGCCAGCAGCCAAACAACTGCAGGCGAGCAGTACTTC. It yields the protein CASSQTTAGEQYF.